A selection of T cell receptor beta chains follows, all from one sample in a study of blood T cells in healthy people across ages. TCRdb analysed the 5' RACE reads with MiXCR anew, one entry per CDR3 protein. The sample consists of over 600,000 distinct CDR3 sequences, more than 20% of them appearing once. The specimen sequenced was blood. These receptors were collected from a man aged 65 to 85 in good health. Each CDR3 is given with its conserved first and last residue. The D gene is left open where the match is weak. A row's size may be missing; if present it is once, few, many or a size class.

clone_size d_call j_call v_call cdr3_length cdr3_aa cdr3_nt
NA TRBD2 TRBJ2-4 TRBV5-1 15 CASSLDSGRLPPQYF TGCGCCAGCAGCTTGGATAGCGGGAGACTTCCCCCCCAGTACTTC
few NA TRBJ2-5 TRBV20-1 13 CSTSEGGIETQYF TGCAGTACGAGCGAGGGAGGCATAGAGACCCAGTATTTC
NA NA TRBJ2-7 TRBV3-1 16 CASIQTSTTSSYEQYF TGTGCCAGCATCCAAACCTCGACTACAAGCTCCTACGAGCAGTACTTC
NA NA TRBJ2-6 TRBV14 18 CASSQVYGVFPGANVLTF TGTGCCAGCAGCCAAGTCTACGGCGTATTTCCTGGGGCCAACGTCCTGACTTTC
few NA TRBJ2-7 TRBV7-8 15 CASSLALGISYEQYF TGTGCCAGCAGCTTAGCGCTGGGAATTTCCTACGAGCAGTACTTC
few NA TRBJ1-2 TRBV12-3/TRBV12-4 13 CASSSQGPRGYTF TGTGCCAGCAGCTCCCAAGGGCCCCGTGGCTACACCTTC
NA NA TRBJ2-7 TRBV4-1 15 CASSQDGLRPYEQYF TGCGCCAGCAGCCAAGATGGGTTGCGTCCCTACGAGCAGTACTTC
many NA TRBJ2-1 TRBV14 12 CASSQVYNEQFF TGTGCCAGCAGCCAAGTGTACAATGAGCAGTTCTTC
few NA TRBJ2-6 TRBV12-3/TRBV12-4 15 CASSPDGSGANVLTF TGTGCCAGCAGTCCGGACGGTTCTGGGGCCAACGTCCTGACTTTC
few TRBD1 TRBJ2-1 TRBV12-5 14 CASGSRTGSGEQFF TGTGCTAGTGGTTCTAGGACAGGGTCGGGAGAGCAGTTCTTC
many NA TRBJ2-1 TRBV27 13 CASSWSGYNEQFF TGTGCCAGCAGTTGGAGCGGATACAATGAGCAGTTCTTC
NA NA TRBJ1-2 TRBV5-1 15 CASSSEGTRNYGYTF TGCGCCAGCAGCTCGGAAGGGACAAGGAACTATGGCTACACCTTC
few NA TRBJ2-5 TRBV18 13 CASSPLYQETQYF TGTGCCAGCTCACCACTGTACCAAGAGACCCAGTACTTC
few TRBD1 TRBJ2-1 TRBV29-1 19 CSVDPVQGFQWSSYNEQFF TGCAGCGTTGACCCTGTACAGGGGTTCCAATGGAGCTCCTACAATGAGCAGTTCTTC
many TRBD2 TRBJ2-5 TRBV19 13 CASSTGTKETQYF TGTGCCAGTAGTACCGGGACTAAAGAGACCCAGTACTTC
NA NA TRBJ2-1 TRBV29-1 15 CSVEDWKGSYNEQFF TGCAGCGTTGAAGATTGGAAGGGCTCCTACAATGAGCAGTTCTTC
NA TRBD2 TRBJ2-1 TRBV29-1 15 CSVRSGTSVYNEQFF TGCAGCGTACGCAGCGGGACTAGCGTTTACAATGAGCAGTTCTTC
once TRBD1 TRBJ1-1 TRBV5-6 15 CASSQGQGVYTEAFF TGTGCCAGCAGCCAAGGACAGGGGGTATACACTGAAGCTTTCTTT
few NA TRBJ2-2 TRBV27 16 CASSLLGHLTAGELFF TGTGCCAGCAGTTTACTAGGCCATCTAACCGCCGGGGAGCTGTTTTTT
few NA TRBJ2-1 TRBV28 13 CATATRRNNEQFF TGTGCCACCGCCACCCGGCGGAACAATGAGCAGTTCTTC
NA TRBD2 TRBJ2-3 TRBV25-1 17 CASSEYNLAGGSDTQYF TGTGCCAGCAGTGAATATAATCTAGCGGGAGGTTCAGATACGCAGTATTTT
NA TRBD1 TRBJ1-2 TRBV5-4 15 CASSLGGTGDYGYTF TGTGCCAGCAGCTTGGGGGGAACAGGGGATTATGGCTACACCTTC
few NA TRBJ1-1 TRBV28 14 CASSPDTRRTEAFF TGTGCCAGCAGCCCGGACACCAGGAGAACTGAAGCTTTCTTT
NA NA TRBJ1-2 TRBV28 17 CASSLSYPGHSNYGYTF TGTGCCAGCAGTTTATCGTATCCGGGGCATTCTAACTATGGCTACACCTTC
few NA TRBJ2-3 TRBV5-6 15 CASSLGFSSTDTQYF TGTGCCAGCAGCTTGGGCTTCTCTAGCACAGATACGCAGTATTTT
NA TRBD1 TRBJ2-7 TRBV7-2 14 CASSLWGQTYEQYF TGTGCCAGCAGCCTCTGGGGACAGACCTACGAGCAGTACTTC
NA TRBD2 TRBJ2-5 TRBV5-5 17 CASSPGASGSRKETQYF TGTGCCAGCAGCCCAGGGGCTAGCGGGAGTCGGAAGGAGACCCAGTACTTC
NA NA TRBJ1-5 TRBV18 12 CASSTYNQPQHF TGTGCCAGCTCAACCTATAATCAGCCCCAGCATTTT
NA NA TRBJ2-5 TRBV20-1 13 CSARENYQETQYF TGCAGTGCTAGAGAAAACTACCAAGAGACCCAGTACTTC
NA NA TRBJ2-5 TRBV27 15 CASSGGTGGRETQYF TGTGCCAGCAGTGGCGGGACCGGGGGTCGGGAGACCCAGTACTTC
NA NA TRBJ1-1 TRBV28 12 CASSLRMFEAFF TGTGCCAGCAGTCTCAGGATGTTTGAAGCTTTCTTT
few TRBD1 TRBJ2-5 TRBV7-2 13 CALQDRVEETQYF TGTGCCCTCCAGGACAGGGTTGAAGAGACCCAGTACTTC
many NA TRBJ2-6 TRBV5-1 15 CASSLADSGANVLTF TGCGCCAGCAGCTTGGCGGACTCTGGGGCCAACGTCCTGACTTTC
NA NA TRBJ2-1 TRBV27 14 CASSSPTGYNEQFF TGTGCCAGCAGTTCACCGACAGGTTACAATGAGCAGTTCTTC
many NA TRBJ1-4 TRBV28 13 CASGVAANEKLFF TGTGCCAGCGGGGTGGCAGCTAATGAAAAACTGTTTTTT
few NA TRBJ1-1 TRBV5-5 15 CASSFGREGNTEAFF TGTGCCAGCAGCTTTGGAAGGGAGGGGAACACTGAAGCTTTCTTT
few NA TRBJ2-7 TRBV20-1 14 CSAMEGANPYEQYF TGCAGTGCTATGGAGGGAGCAAACCCCTACGAGCAGTACTTC
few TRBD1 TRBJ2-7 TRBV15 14 CATSSVTGTYEQYF TGTGCCACCAGCAGTGTGACAGGGACCTACGAGCAGTACTTC
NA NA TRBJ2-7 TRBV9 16 CASSVGSPPSSYEQYF TGTGCCAGCAGCGTAGGATCTCCTCCGAGCTCCTACGAGCAGTACTTC
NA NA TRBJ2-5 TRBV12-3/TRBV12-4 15 CASSSNYISYNEQFF TGTGCCAGCAGTTCTAACTACATCTCCTACAATGAGCAATTCTTC